This TCR beta chain derives from a study of response to subunit inactivated influenza vaccine. This clonotype was detected only a few times. The antigen is not known. Findings and limits, study-wide: The authors offered the suggestion that each seasonal influenza vaccination recruits few new T cells.

TCRdb fed the RT-PCR reads into MiXCR, producing one record per CDR3 protein. The sample shows about 570,000 distinct CDR3 sequences, about 11% of them seen only once. Trimming pared 5 bases from V and 0 bases from J, leaving 17 bases between. The CDR3 totals 16 residues. In germline, CDR1 is MNHNS, CDR2 SASEGT. Sequences were derived from PBMCs from blood, sampled on the day of vaccination. This receptor was identified in a man over 45 who received an inactivated influenza vaccine. The chain links TRBV6-1 to TRBJ2-7; D is unresolved. The CDR3 here is CASSIPPGRSSYEQYF. The CDR3 nucleotides are TGTGCCAGCAGTATCCCACCGGGCAGGAGCTCCTACGAGCAGTACTTC.